This T cell receptor beta chain was sequenced in a study of T cell repertoires in cytomegalovirus infection (dated by TCRdb to between 2017 and 2020). About the full investigation: Alongside well-studied HLA-B-restricted epitopes, the peptide stimulations were aimed at recently identified HLA-C-restricted CMV epitopes, whose presentation resists viral immunomodulation. Because public TCR beta signatures pointed to carriage of CMV infection together with the matching HLA type, the HLA type of each donor mattered for the analysis.

TCRdb records Illumina HiSeq 1500 as the sequencer. The public reads were quality trimmed at Q25 with fastp and then assembled into clones with MiXCR by TCRdb, keeping productive beta chains. Each entry is one CDR3 protein sequence, shown with its most common DNA and genes. For this sample the table gives 900,000 to 950,000 distinct CDR3 sequences, of which approximately 31% were detected only once. The ten biggest clones cover roughly 12% of the sample. General findings and caveats noted by the study authors: Carriers of CMV infection plus the relevant HLA type were discriminated by the cumulative frequency of public TCR beta family members in the study cohort and in an independent roughly 400-donor cohort. The ex vivo response was dominated by HLA-C-restricted CMV-specific TCR beta clonotypes, which also provided the single most frequent clonotype in two of eight donors.

The germline V gene encodes CDR1 MNHNY and CDR2 SVGAGI (reference sequence). The CDR3 spans 17 residues, from the cysteine through the phenylalanine. The kept DNA is CDR3 alone, 51 bases in frame from the first base. V is reduced by 1 base and J by 0 bases, leaving a spacing of 14 bases between them. The meaning of the sample's treatment or condition label: in vitro stimulation with specific CMV peptide epitopes to enrich CMV-specific T cells. Points on this clonotype: This clone's antigen is unknown. There are no base qualities to consult, and no much larger clone falls within one base.

Sequencing was performed on cultured CD8+ T cells from PBMCs, taken from culture after CMV antigen stimulation. The chain links TRBV6-6 with TRBJ2-3, with no reliable assignment of the D segment. This receptor was taken from a human donor in good health (CMV status not recorded). Some clones in this sample may be carry-over from other donors' samples. The CDR3 region has the sequence CASSYYRRGSSTDTQYF. Read as DNA, the sequence is TGTGCCAGCAGTTACTACCGTAGAGGATCTAGCACAGATACGCAGTATTTT.